The rows below give T cell receptor beta chains drawn from one sample of a study of CD8+CD57+ T cells in acquired aplastic anemia. TCRdb redid the calling of the reads with MiXCR, one entry per CDR3 protein. Among around 200,000 distinct CDR3 sequences listed, almost 50% were seen once. The sample consisted of sorted CD4+, CD8+, or CD8+CD57+ T cells (not recorded which) from PBMCs. All receptors derive from a human donor with aplastic anemia. Each CDR3 is given with its conserved first and last residue. D genes are given only for firm matches. The size field is filled for only some rows; it gives once, few, many or a size class.

>TRBD1|.|TRBJ2-1|TRBV25-1
CASSDTGGSSYNEQFF
TGTGCCAGCAGTGACACAGGGGGTAGCTCCTACAATGAGCAGTTCTTC
>TRBD1|.|TRBJ2-3|TRBV5-1
CASSRNTGVVTDTQYF
TGCGCCAGCAGCCGTAATACAGGGGTGGTCACAGATACGCAGTATTTT
>TRBD1|many|TRBJ1-4|TRBV7-2
CASSRDRAEKLFF
TGTGCCAGCAGCCGAGACAGGGCTGAAAAACTGTTTTTT
>TRBD1|.|TRBJ1-5|TRBV11-1
CASSQQDRGLREPQHF
TGTGCCAGCAGCCAACAGGACAGGGGGCTAAGAGAGCCCCAGCATTTT
>.|many|TRBJ1-1|TRBV15
CATSRDPGRSMNTEAFF
TGTGCCACCAGCAGAGACCCGGGACGAAGCATGAACACTGAAGCTTTCTTT
>TRBD1|few|TRBJ1-3|TRBV25-1
CASSDQGQGNTIYF
TGTGCCAGCAGTGATCAGGGACAGGGGAACACCATATATTTT
>.|.|TRBJ1-2|TRBV7-8
CASSPWDLYGYTF
TGTGCCAGCAGCCCTTGGGACCTCTATGGCTACACCTTC
>.|few|TRBJ2-7|TRBV10-3
CAISEAGGTYEQYF
TGTGCCATCAGTGAAGCAGGGGGGACCTACGAGCAGTACTTC
>.|many|TRBJ2-1|TRBV6-4
CASSEVGLGQFF
TGTGCCAGCAGTGAGGTGGGGCTTGGGCAGTTCTTC
>TRBD2|many|TRBJ2-1|TRBV11-3
CASSLSGGPSSYNEQFF
TGTGCCAGCAGCCTCAGCGGGGGTCCGAGCTCCTACAATGAGCAGTTCTTC
>.|few|TRBJ1-1|TRBV2
CASSLDTLRGTEAFF
TGTGCCAGCAGTCTTGATACTCTCAGGGGCACTGAAGCTTTCTTT
>.|.|TRBJ2-5|TRBV7-9
CASSFGMTGLQETQYF
TGTGCCAGCAGCTTCGGTATGACAGGTTTACAAGAGACCCAGTACTTC
>.|.|TRBJ1-6|TRBV7-9
CASSLQSPLHF
TGTGCCAGCAGCTTACAATCACCCCTCCACTTT
>.|.|TRBJ2-7|TRBV4-2
CASSLEAQYEQYF
TGTGCCAGCAGCCTAGAGGCGCAGTACGAGCAGTACTTC
>TRBD1|.|TRBJ1-1|TRBV20-1
CSASSGGQVLNTEAFF
TGCAGTGCTAGCAGCGGGGGACAGGTACTGAACACTGAAGCTTTCTTT
>TRBD2|few|TRBJ2-3|TRBV11-2
CASSLWGGNTDTQYF
TGTGCCAGCAGCTTATGGGGGGGGAACACAGATACGCAGTATTTT
>.|.|TRBJ2-3|TRBV7-9
CASTTRGTDTQYF
TGTGCCAGCACCACTAGAGGCACAGATACGCAGTATTTT
>.|.|TRBJ2-3|TRBV7-2
CASSFGRADTQYF
TGTGCCAGCAGCTTCGGGCGGGCGGATACGCAGTATTTT
>.|.|TRBJ2-1|TRBV24-1
CATSDPASNNEQFF
TGTGCCACCAGTGACCCCGCTAGTAACAATGAGCAGTTCTTC
>TRBD1|many|TRBJ1-3|TRBV19
CASSGGDRGNTIYF
TGTGCCAGTAGTGGGGGGGACAGGGGAAACACCATATATTTT
>.|few|TRBJ1-4|TRBV7-9
CASSFNEKLFF
TGTGCCAGCAGTTTCAATGAAAAACTGTTTTTT
>.|many|TRBJ1-1|TRBV7-9
CASSSRPLGSRYTEAFF
TGTGCCAGCAGCTCCAGGCCTTTGGGGTCACGGTACACTGAAGCTTTCTTT
>.|many|TRBJ1-2|TRBV5-4
CASSPGAASQGGYTF
TGTGCCAGCAGCCCCGGGGCAGCCTCCCAGGGCGGCTACACCTTC
>TRBD2|.|TRBJ2-7|TRBV4-2
CASSQLDPWITGGYEQYF
TGTGCCAGCAGCCAATTGGACCCGTGGATAACGGGGGGTTACGAGCAGTACTTC
>.|many|TRBJ2-3|TRBV11-2
CASSLTGTHTDTQYF
TGTGCCAGCAGCTTAACAGGGACTCACACAGATACGCAGTATTTT
>TRBD1|once|TRBJ1-2|TRBV19
CASSLGTGESYTF
TGTGCCAGTAGTTTAGGGACAGGGGAGAGCTACACCTTC
>.|many|TRBJ2-7|TRBV25-1
CASSESTTRAYEQYF
TGTGCCAGCAGTGAATCCACGACTAGGGCCTACGAGCAGTACTTC
>.|.|TRBJ2-3|TRBV4-1
CASSQGHGKSTDTQYF
TGCGCCAGCAGCCAAGGTCACGGGAAAAGCACAGATACGCAGTATTTT
>.|once|TRBJ2-7|TRBV12-3/TRBV12-4
CASSPNYEQYF
TGTGCCAGCAGTCCTAACTACGAGCAGTACTTC
>TRBD1|.|TRBJ2-7|TRBV15
CATSSPWTGFYEQYF
TGTGCCACCAGCAGCCCTTGGACAGGGTTCTACGAGCAGTACTTC
>TRBD1|.|TRBJ2-7|TRBV29-1
CSVTTLMTGAGEQYF
TGCAGCGTTACAACATTAATGACAGGGGCGGGCGAGCAGTACTTC
>TRBD2|many|TRBJ2-3|TRBV10-3
CAIRRDSGGALDTQYF
TGTGCCATCAGAAGGGATAGCGGGGGGGCCTTAGATACGCAGTATTTT
>.|once|TRBJ1-1|TRBV19
CASIKGNTEAFF
TGTGCCAGTATTAAGGGGAACACTGAAGCTTTCTTT
>TRBD1|few|TRBJ1-3|TRBV5-4
CASSLGRTGVFSGNTIYF
TGTGCCAGCAGCTTGGGCCGGACAGGGGTATTTTCTGGAAACACCATATATTTT
>TRBD1|.|TRBJ1-2|TRBV6-1
CASAMTGTNYGYTF
TGTGCCAGCGCCATGACAGGGACTAACTATGGCTACACCTTC
>TRBD1|few|TRBJ1-1|TRBV10-2
CASSDQGARNTEAFF
TGCGCCAGCAGTGATCAGGGGGCTAGGAACACTGAAGCTTTCTTT
>.|.|TRBJ1-1|TRBV2
CASTRSRQGNTEAFF
TGTGCCAGCACCCGATCGAGGCAGGGCAACACTGAAGCTTTCTTT
>.|.|TRBJ1-1|TRBV7-8
CASSLLRQGPNTEAFF
TGTGCCAGCAGCTTACTCCGCCAGGGCCCGAACACTGAAGCTTTCTTT
>TRBD1|many|TRBJ1-2|TRBV20-1
CSANEPGQGRHGYTF
TGCAGTGCTAACGAACCGGGACAGGGACGTCATGGCTACACCTTC
>.|many|TRBJ1-6|TRBV3-1
CASSPMTGQNSPLHF
TGTGCCAGCAGCCCAATGACCGGACAGAATTCACCCCTCCACTTT
>.|.|TRBJ2-5|TRBV19
CASSTGLRETQYF
TGTGCCAGTAGTACTGGACTGAGAGAGACCCAGTACTTC
>.|.|TRBJ1-2|TRBV20-1
CSARDLQEGRGGYTF
TGCAGTGCTAGAGATCTCCAGGAGGGGCGAGGTGGCTACACCTTC
>.|few|TRBJ2-5|TRBV20-1
CSAHQGYGETQYF
TGCAGTGCTCACCAAGGATATGGGGAGACCCAGTACTTC
>.|.|TRBJ1-5|TRBV2
CASSGEGIRNQPQHF
TGTGCCAGCAGTGGGGAGGGGATACGCAATCAGCCCCAGCATTTT
>.|.|TRBJ1-1|TRBV28
CASIGGSEAFF
TGTGCCAGCATAGGCGGATCTGAAGCTTTCTTT
>.|.|TRBJ1-1|TRBV5-1
CASSLLSQMNTEAFF
TGCGCCAGCAGCTTGTTATCACAAATGAACACTGAAGCTTTCTTT
>.|many|TRBJ2-3|TRBV19
CASRAPSTDTQYF
TGTGCCAGTAGAGCGCCTAGCACAGATACGCAGTATTTT
>.|.|TRBJ1-1|TRBV2
CASSGAGYTEAFF
TGTGCCAGCAGTGGGGCGGGGTACACTGAAGCTTTCTTT
>.|.|TRBJ1-1|TRBV12-3/TRBV12-4
CASNLGGSEAFF
TGTGCCAGCAACTTGGGGGGGTCTGAAGCTTTCTTT
>.|.|TRBJ2-7|TRBV10-3
CAISEYRGGNEQYF
TGTGCCATCAGTGAGTACAGGGGAGGGAACGAGCAGTACTTC
>TRBD2|few|TRBJ2-1|TRBV4-2
CASSQETSGGAYNEQFF
TGTGCCAGCAGCCAAGAGACTAGCGGGGGGGCCTACAATGAGCAGTTCTTC
>.|.|TRBJ2-5|TRBV2
CASSRIGSEYQETQYF
TGTGCCAGCAGCCGGATAGGCAGCGAGTACCAAGAGACCCAGTACTTC
>.|.|TRBJ2-2|TRBV10-1
CASRMNTGEPFF
TGCGCCAGCAGGATGAACACCGGGGAGCCGTTTTTT